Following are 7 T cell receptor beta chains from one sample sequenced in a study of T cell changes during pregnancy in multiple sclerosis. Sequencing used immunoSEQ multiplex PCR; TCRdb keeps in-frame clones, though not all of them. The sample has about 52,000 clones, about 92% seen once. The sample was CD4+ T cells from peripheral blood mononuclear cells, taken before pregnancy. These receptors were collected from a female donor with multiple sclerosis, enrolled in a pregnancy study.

In DNA, the CDR3 is TGTGCCAGCAGCTTCACCTCTCCCATGGGCGGGATATACAATGAGCAGTTCTTC. Translation: CASSFTSPMGGIYNEQFF. The chain has TRBV7-3 and TRBJ2-1; D possibly corresponds to TRBD2 (6 bases). The CDR3 consists of 18 residues. V lost 3 bases to trimming and J lost 4 bases, with 22 bases between them. Germline-derived CDR1 and CDR2 are SGHTA and FQGTGA.

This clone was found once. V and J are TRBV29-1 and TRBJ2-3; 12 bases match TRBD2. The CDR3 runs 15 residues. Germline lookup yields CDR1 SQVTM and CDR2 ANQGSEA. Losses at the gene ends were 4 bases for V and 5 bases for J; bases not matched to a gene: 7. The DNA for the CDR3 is TGCAGCGTTGGGCTAGCGGGAGGGTGGCAAGATACGCAGTATTTT. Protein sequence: CSVGLAGGWQDTQYF.

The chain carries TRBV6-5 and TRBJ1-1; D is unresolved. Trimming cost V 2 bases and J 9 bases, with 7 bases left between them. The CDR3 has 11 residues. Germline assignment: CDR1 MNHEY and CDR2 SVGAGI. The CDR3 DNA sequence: TGTGCCAGCAGTTACCCTCCCCAAGCTTTCTTT. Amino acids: CASSYPPQAFF.

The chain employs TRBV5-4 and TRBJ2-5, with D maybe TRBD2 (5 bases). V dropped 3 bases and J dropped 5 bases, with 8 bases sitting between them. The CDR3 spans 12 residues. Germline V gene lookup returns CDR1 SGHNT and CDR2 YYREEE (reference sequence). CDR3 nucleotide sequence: TGTGCCAGCAGCTCGCGAGGGGAGACCCAGTACTTC. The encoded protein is CASSSRGETQYF.

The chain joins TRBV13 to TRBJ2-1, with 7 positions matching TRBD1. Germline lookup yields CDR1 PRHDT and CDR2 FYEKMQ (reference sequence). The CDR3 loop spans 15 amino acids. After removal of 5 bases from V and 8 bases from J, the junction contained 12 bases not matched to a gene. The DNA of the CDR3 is TGTGCCAGCAGCGGGTCGGGACAGCCTGTCGATGAGCAGTTCTTC. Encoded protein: CASSGSGQPVDEQFF.

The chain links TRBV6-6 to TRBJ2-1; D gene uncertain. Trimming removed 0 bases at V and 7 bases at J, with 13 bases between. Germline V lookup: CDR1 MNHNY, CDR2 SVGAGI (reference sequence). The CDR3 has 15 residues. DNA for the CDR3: TGTGCCAGCAGTTACTCTCTTAGTTACGAAAATGAGCAGTTCTTC. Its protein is CASSYSLSYENEQFF.

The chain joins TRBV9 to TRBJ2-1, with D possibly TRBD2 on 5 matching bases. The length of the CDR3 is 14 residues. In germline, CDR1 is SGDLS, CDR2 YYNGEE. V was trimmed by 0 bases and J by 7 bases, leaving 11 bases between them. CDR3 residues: CASSVGRGLNEQFF. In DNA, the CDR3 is TGTGCCAGCAGCGTAGGTCGGGGATTAAATGAGCAGTTCTTC.